This T cell receptor (beta chain) was found in a study of OX40 agonist ivuxolimab in advanced cancers. Comments on this clone: Its antigen is not known.

Individuals having autoimmune disease history or systemic immunosuppression were not enrolled. Sampling of blood occurred at baseline, cycle 4 day 1, and cycle 7 day 1. Study-level findings and limits: Blood T cells, both CD4+ and CD8+, expanded clonally by week 6 at 0.1 to 3.0 mg/kg.

Assay used: immunoSEQ multiplex PCR; TCRdb lists only in-frame clones, some missing. The repertoire holds over 85,000 clones, with about 92% as singletons. The receptor's source is an adult with an advanced solid tumor such as melanoma, head and neck, liver or kidney cancer. Sequenced here: CD4+ or CD8+ T cells sorted from blood, sampled in a trial of the OX40 agonist ivuxolimab.

The CDR3 DNA is TGTGCCAGTAGTGTCGGGCGTAATGAAAAACTGTTTTTT. Translated, it gives CASSVGRNEKLFF. The V call is TRBV19, the J call TRBJ1-4, with D hard to call. The CDR3 sequence is 13 residues long. V lost 5 bases to trimming and J lost 4 bases, with 8 bases between them. The germline V gene has CDR1 LNHDA and CDR2 SQIVND (reference sequence). Full variable domain (missing parts from reference TRBV19 and TRBJ1-4): DGGITQSPKYLFRKEGQNVTLSCEQNLNHDAMYWYRQDPGQGLRLIYYSQIVNDFQKGDIAEGYSVSREKKESFPLTVTSAQKNPTAFYLCASSVGRNEKLFFGSGTQLSVL.